This T cell receptor beta chain was found in a study of shared clonotypes between healthy human individuals (dated by TCRdb to 2018 to 2020). Regarding the study in general: Two women and a few men aged 18 to 49 years were included in the cohort. Libraries were prepared and TCR repertoires were sequenced by different laboratories using diverse techniques, in order to increase sequencing depth and limit assay-specific biases. For each donor, three plates each were used for CD4 naive and CD4 memory, two plates were used for CD8 naive, and one plate was used for CD8 memory. To estimate repertoire size and how much clonotype sharing occurs between individuals, the study deeply sequenced the blood TCR repertoires of roughly 5 healthy adults. Leukapheresis yielded between about 0.94 and 9.5 billion PBMCs per donor.

Points the paper makes about the study in general: Approximately 5% of naive CD4, 3.5% of naive CD8, around 2.3% of memory CD4, and about 0.4% of memory CD8 clonotypes were shared across several donors. Sampling was limited to blood, and TCR repertoires in tissue likely differ from TCR repertoires in blood. Pairwise subsampling indicated that sequencing depth was expected to affect the degree of clonotype sharing among donors. The small number of donors limited the genetic and exposure-history diversity represented. Naive subsets generally had larger estimated clonotype richness than memory subsets did. Incomplete sequencing was indicated by rarefaction of sorted-subset datasets, despite the large sequencing depth. Clonotypes shared by all four sorted-subset donors showed higher generation probabilities than non-shared clonotypes.

A note on this clone: Its antigen has not been determined. The record has no base qualities; no much larger clone is one base away.

CD8 naive samples consisted of CD45RO-negative cells that were positively selected for CCR7, yielding a CD45RA+CCR7+ population without TemRA cells. Healthy HIV-negative adults with no recently reported acute infections or vaccinations were included as donors. Every donor was a Caucasian adult residing in Nashville, Tennessee, USA. Blood was collected by leukapheresis, and PBMCs were isolated by Ficoll-Histopaque density gradient centrifugation and then cryopreserved in liquid nitrogen vapor phase. Purity and quantity of every magnetically sorted T cell population were checked by analytical flow cytometry. From each sorted fraction, genomic DNA was isolated and quantified by UV absorbance on a Nanodrop 2000c. Compared with germline, V lacks 6 bases and J lacks 6 bases; bases without a gene match: 7. From a lookup of the germline V gene (reference sequence), CDR1 and CDR2 are SEHNR and FQNEAQ. Measured from the cysteine to the phenylalanine, the CDR3 is 16 residues long. The retained sequence is limited to the CDR3, 48 bases, with the frame set at the first base.

Using the deep immunoSEQ assay, multiplex PCR amplified TCR CDR3 regions from genomic DNA. Extracted genomic DNA from each cell subset was distributed evenly across all wells of several immunoSEQ 96-well plates, and each plate was treated as a replicate. Each replicate PCR for sorted subsets received around 0.2 ug genomic DNA, equal to 28,000 or so T cell genomes. Purified libraries were quantified with a Qubit 3.0 fluorometer, sized on a Bioanalyzer 2100, and re-quantified with the KAPA Library Quantification kit. A separate single-read 150-cycle Illumina NextSeq 550 flow cell was used to sequence each immunoSEQ 96-well plate. The study's own analysis went as follows. The immunoSEQ output contained only junctional sequences without quality scores, so filtering could not match that applied to full-length reads. Sequences were annotated with PyIR, a Python wrapper for IgBLAST v1.9, and V/J genes and CDR3 were assigned using IMGT germline references. Any read was removed if the V/J assignment was weak (E-value above 1e-6), the CDR3 was missing, or the read contained stop codons, out-of-frame junctions, or ambiguous translated residues. V3J clonotypes were defined by identical inferred V gene, J gene, and CDR3 amino acid sequence. Percentage overlap between repertoires was calculated by dividing the number of shared unique clonotypes by the size of the smaller repertoire. Richness of each repertoire was evaluated using RTK rarefaction, the Chao1 estimator, and Recon v2.1 estimates of unobserved clonotypes. Generation probabilities for all TCRbeta clonotypes obtained by the gDNA method from a handful of donors were computed using OLGA. TCRdb took this table from immuneACCESS and kept in-frame rearrangements with V and J called. Such tables lack part of the clones; where checked against another copy, unresolved V genes explain under half of the gap, and the rest is unexplained. V and J calls and clone size are copied from that table; D and trimming were computed from the DNA. The sample table holds under 600,000 clones, of which 95% to 98% were seen once. Of the sample, 0.3% falls within the top ten clones.

This receptor was taken from a man aged 25-45 years in good health. Sequencing was carried out using naive CD8+ T cells sorted from blood. The intended sense of this specimen's cell subset or site label: CD45RA+CCR7+. The rearranged segments are TRBV7-9 and TRBJ2-1; 14 of the junction bases match TRBD2. The CDR3 protein: CASSPKTSGRVNEQFF. The DNA sequence reads TGTGCCAGCAGTCCTAAGACTAGCGGGAGGGTCAATGAGCAGTTCTTC.